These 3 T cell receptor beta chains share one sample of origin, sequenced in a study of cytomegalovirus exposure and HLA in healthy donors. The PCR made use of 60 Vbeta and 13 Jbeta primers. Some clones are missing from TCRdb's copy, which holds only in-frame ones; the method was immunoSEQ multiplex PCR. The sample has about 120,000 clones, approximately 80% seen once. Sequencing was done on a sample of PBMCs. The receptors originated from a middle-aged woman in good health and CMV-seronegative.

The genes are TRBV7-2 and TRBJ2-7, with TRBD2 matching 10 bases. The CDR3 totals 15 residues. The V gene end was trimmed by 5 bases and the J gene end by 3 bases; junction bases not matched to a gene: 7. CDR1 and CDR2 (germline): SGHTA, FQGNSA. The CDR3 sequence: CASSPSGGELYEQYF. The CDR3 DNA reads TGTGCCAGCAGCCCCAGCGGGGGGGAACTCTACGAGCAGTACTTC.

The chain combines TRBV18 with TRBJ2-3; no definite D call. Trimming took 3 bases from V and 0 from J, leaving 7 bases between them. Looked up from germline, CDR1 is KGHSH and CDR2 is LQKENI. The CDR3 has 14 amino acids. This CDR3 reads CASSPSLSTDTQYF. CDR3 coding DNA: TGTGCCAGCTCACCGAGCTTAAGCACAGATACGCAGTATTTT.

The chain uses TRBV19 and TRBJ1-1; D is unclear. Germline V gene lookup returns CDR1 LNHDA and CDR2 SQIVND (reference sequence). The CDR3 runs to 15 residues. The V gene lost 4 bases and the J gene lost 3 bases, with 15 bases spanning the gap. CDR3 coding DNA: TGTGCCAGTAGTACCACGAGGCAGCACTACACTGAAGCTTTCTTT. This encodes CASSTTRQHYTEAFF. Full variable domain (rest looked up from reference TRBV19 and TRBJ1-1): DGGITQSPKYLFRKEGQNVTLSCEQNLNHDAMYWYRQDPGQGLRLIYYSQIVNDFQKGDIAEGYSVSREKKESFPLTVTSAQKNPTAFYLCASSTTRQHYTEAFFGQGTRLTVV.